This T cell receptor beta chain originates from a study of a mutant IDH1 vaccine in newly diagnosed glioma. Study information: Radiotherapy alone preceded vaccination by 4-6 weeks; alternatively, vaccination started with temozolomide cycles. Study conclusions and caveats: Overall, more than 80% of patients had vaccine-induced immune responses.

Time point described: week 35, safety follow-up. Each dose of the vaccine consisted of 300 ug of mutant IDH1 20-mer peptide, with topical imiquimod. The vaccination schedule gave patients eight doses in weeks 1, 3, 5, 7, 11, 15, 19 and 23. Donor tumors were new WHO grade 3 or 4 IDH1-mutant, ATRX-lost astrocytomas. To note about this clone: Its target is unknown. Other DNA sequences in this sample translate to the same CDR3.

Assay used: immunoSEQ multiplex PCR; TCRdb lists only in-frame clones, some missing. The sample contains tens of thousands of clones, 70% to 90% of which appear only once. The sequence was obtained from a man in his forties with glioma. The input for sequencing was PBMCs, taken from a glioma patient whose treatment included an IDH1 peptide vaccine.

The CDR3 spells CSAPMRQGERNTEAFF. CDR3 coding DNA: TGCAGCGCCCCCATGCGTCAGGGAGAGCGAAACACTGAAGCTTTCTTT. The V call is TRBV29-1, the J call TRBJ1-1; the D gene is possibly TRBD1 (5 bases). Germline values: CDR1 SQVTM, CDR2 ANQGSEA. This CDR3 has 16 residues. V was trimmed by 7 bases and J by 2 bases, leaving 23 bases between them.